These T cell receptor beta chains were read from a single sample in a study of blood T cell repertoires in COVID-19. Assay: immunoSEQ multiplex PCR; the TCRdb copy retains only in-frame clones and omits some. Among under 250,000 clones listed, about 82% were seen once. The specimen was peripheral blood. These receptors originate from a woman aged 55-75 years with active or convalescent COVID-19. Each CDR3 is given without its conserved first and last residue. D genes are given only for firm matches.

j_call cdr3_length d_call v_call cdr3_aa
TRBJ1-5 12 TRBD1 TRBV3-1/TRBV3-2 ASSLDRGNQPQH
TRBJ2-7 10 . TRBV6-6 AASGSGYEQY
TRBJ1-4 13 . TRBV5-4 ASSLAGGQGEKLF
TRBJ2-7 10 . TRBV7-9 ASSLGADEQY
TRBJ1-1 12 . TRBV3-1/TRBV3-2 ASSQEGANTEAF
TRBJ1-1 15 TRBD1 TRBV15 ATSRGVGRGPDTEAF
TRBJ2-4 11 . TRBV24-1 ATSDSRPGIQY
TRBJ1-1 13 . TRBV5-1 ASSLVRGGGTEAF
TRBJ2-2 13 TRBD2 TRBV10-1 ASSTDRGGTGELF
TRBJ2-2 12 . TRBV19 ASMPVSRTGELF
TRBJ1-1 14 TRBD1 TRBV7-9 ASSYKQQGANTEAF
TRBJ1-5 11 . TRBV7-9 ASSLEGLQPQH
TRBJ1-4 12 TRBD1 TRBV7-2 ASSWVGQGSKLF
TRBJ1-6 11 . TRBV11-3 ASSIRQNSPLH
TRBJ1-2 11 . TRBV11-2 ASSLIAGNGYT
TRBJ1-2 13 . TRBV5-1 ASSSLQGGDYGYT
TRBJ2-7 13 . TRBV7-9 ASSSTQSGVHEQY
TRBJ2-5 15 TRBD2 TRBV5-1 ASSWTGLAGYQETQY
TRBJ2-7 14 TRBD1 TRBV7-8 ASSSSSGQASYEQY
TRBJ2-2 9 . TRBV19 ASSIVQELF
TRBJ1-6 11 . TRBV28 ASSRSYNSPLH
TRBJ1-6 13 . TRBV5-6 ASSRPRIYNSPLH
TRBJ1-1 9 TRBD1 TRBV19 ASIWTGEAF
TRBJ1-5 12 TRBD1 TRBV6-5 ASSYGQGSQPQH
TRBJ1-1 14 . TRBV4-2 ASSQAPRQPGTEAF
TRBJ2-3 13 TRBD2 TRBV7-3 ASSLQRDSTDTQY
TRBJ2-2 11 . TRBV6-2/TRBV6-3 ASSTRTLGELF
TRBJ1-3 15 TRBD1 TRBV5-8 ASSLTGQPSSGNTIY
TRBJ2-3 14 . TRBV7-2 ASSLKPQGVVNTQY
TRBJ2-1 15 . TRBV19 ASHPRLSAFSYNEQF
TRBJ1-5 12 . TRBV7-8 ASSLSQGNQPQH
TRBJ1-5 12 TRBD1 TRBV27 ASSYGTGDQPQH
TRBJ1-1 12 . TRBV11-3 ASSSPTGNTEAF
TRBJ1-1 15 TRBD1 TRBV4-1 ASSQGQGESSATEAF
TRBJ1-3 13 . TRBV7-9 ASSLTVGAGNTIY
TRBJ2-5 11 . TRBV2 ASNAAGLETQY
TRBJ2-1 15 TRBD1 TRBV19 ASSAQDRGFPYNEQF
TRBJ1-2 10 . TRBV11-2 ASSEANYGYT
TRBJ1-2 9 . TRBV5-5 ASSSTYGYT
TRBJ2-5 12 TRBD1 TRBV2 ASTGTGGVETQY
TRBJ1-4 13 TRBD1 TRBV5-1 ASSPGQSTNEKLF
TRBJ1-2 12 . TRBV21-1 ASSGLDRNYGYT
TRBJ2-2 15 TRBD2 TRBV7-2 ASSLDTSSGGFGELF
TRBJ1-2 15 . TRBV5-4 ASSPRGGAAANYGYT
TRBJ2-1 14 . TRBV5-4 ASSLGMGRESNEQF
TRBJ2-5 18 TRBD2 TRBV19 ASSSPSGLAGGVYQETQY
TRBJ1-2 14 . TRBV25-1 ASSESAPLTGYGYT
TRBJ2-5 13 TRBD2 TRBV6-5 ASRDPSGRQETQY
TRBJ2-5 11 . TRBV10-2 ASSENGGETQY
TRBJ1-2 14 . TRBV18 ASSVQPPTHDYGYT
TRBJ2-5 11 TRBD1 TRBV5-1 ASNLQGWETQY
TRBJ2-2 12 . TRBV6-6 ASSYQRYTGELF
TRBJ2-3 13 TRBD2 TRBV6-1 ASSEPAGNTDTQY
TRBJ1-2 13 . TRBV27 ASSFRGQGVYGYT
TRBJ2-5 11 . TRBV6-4 ASSRDSQETQY